Listed below are T cell receptor beta chains from one sample, sequenced in a study of blood T cell repertoires in COVID-19. Libraries were prepared by immunoSEQ multiplex PCR; TCRdb keeps only in-frame clonotypes and omits some of them. The sample carries some 69,000 clones, about 82% recorded once. Sequenced input: peripheral blood. The receptors were gathered from a woman between 55 and 75 years old with acute or convalescent COVID-19. Each CDR3 is given with its conserved first and last residue. The D gene is left open where the match is weak.

d_gene: TRBD1; j_gene: TRBJ1-1; v_gene: TRBV2; CDR3nt: TGTGCCAGCAGTGAAGACAGGGGGAGCACTGAAGCTTTCTTT; CDR3aa: CASSEDRGSTEAFF
d_gene: NA; j_gene: TRBJ1-1; v_gene: TRBV5-1; CDR3nt: TGCGCCAGCAGCTTGGGTTCAGGGGCTGGCACTGAAGCTTTCTTT; CDR3aa: CASSLGSGAGTEAFF
d_gene: NA; j_gene: TRBJ1-3; v_gene: TRBV5-4; CDR3nt: TGTGCCAGCAGCTTGCCAGGTGCTGGAAACACCATATATTTT; CDR3aa: CASSLPGAGNTIYF
d_gene: NA; j_gene: TRBJ2-7; v_gene: TRBV7-6; CDR3nt: TGTGCCAGCAGCTTCGGCAGGGCTTACGAGCAGTACTTC; CDR3aa: CASSFGRAYEQYF
d_gene: TRBD1; j_gene: TRBJ2-6; v_gene: TRBV18; CDR3nt: TGTGCCAGCTCACCAGAGGGGGCCTACTCTGGGGCCAACGTCCTGACTTTC; CDR3aa: CASSPEGAYSGANVLTF
d_gene: NA; j_gene: TRBJ1-2; v_gene: TRBV28; CDR3nt: TGTGCCAGCAGCCGGAACCGGGACATCGTCTACACCTTC; CDR3aa: CASSRNRDIVYTF
d_gene: NA; j_gene: TRBJ1-1; v_gene: TRBV28; CDR3nt: TGTGCCAGCAGTTTACATGGCGGCTCGAACACTGAAGCTTTCTTT; CDR3aa: CASSLHGGSNTEAFF
d_gene: NA; j_gene: TRBJ1-5; v_gene: TRBV3-1/TRBV3-2; CDR3nt: TGTGCCAGCAGCCAAGGTGGGGGGGCGAGAAGCAATCAGCCCCAGCATTTT; CDR3aa: CASSQGGGARSNQPQHF
d_gene: NA; j_gene: TRBJ1-2; v_gene: TRBV14; CDR3nt: TGTGCCAGCAGCCAAGATGAGCGCGGGGTGCGGGGCTACACCTTC; CDR3aa: CASSQDERGVRGYTF
d_gene: NA; j_gene: TRBJ2-7; v_gene: TRBV11-1; CDR3nt: TGTGCCAGCAGCCCCTCGGGCTACGAGCAGTACTTC; CDR3aa: CASSPSGYEQYF